Detailed here is one T cell receptor (beta chain). Its binding antigen is unknown. Base qualities are not at hand, and no much larger clone is one base apart. The data were taken from a study of cytomegalovirus exposure and HLA in healthy donors (dated by TCRdb to 2015 to 2018). The study in broad terms: In an earlier analysis of some 550 of the donors, under 300 Gb of sequence data and some 100 million unique TCR beta sequences from 150 million to 200 million T cells were reported. An early release covering roughly 640 HLA-typed donors comprised about 310 gigabases of sequencing data and 85 million to 100 million unique TCR sequences. Of the 398 genotyped donors, over 70% fell in the genetic ancestry cluster associated with self-reported Caucasian donors. The study aimed to test whether cataloging public T cell receptors could reveal signatures of past pathogen exposure. The study profiled the T cell repertoires of 666 subjects by immunosequencing and related them to cytomegalovirus serostatus. In addition to the first cohort of several hundred subjects, a separate validation cohort of approximately 110 different subjects was used. High-throughput TCR immunosequencing, statistical association of individual TCRs with disease status, and machine learning were combined to predict cytomegalovirus infection status. A later analysis re-analyzed previously published TCR beta repertoires from 650 to 800 donors and added high-resolution HLA genotyping to study TCR occurrence patterns. The later analysis used no new phenotypic data to find candidate immune exposures, relying instead on TCR beta sequences and their occurrence across donors. In an earlier analysis of 587 of the donors, high-throughput TCR beta sequencing was used to judge whether each TCR beta V gene segment behaved as functional or pseudogenic. Donor age, sex, ethnicity and CMV serostatus were collected together with the repertoire data. A later genetic analysis took genome-wide SNP genotypes for about 60% of the roughly 670 donors and used that subset as a discovery cohort. All discovery cohort repertoires had been generated on a single sequencing platform. Both class I and class II loci were covered by HLA typing, at four-digit resolution. Typing coverage varied by locus: about 620-630 donors for A, B, C, DRB1 and DQB1; approximately 500 for DQA1; approximately 570 for DPA1; approximately 490 for DPB1. Four to six DR-DQ haplotypes were handled as single units for association and clustering, since linkage in the cohort was strong. On average, roughly 240,000 unique TCR beta nucleotide sequences were sequenced per donor among 350 to 400 genotyped donors of the cohort, with approximately 18% of those sequences being non-productive.

The method behind the library was the immunoSEQ multiplex PCR assay. A mixture of 60 forward primers for TCR Vbeta segments and 13 reverse primers for TCR Jbeta segments was used in the multiplex PCR. The CDR3 region of rearranged TCR beta genes was amplified from genomic DNA by a multiplex PCR assay. The amplified TCR beta libraries were sequenced on the Illumina HiSeq System as 87-base-pair reads. Concerning the study's data processing: A later analysis counted tens of millions of unique TCR beta chains across the 600 to 850 repertoires, and some 11 million of these chains were shared by at least two donors. Raw reads were error-corrected and collapsed into unique sequences with a nearest-neighbor algorithm that merged closely related sequences to remove PCR and sequencing errors. CDR3 sequences were aligned to IMGT reference sequences to assign V, D and J gene segments. For a sequence to be retained, a match of at least six nucleotides to both a V gene segment and a J gene segment was required. A rearrangement counted as productive if the CDR3 had no stop codons and remained in frame with V and J, and every other rearrangement counted as non-productive. Following IMGT convention, CDR3 was defined as the stretch from the second conserved V-encoded cysteine to the conserved J-encoded phenylalanine. Sequences without an unambiguous match to a single V gene segment were excluded from the earlier analysis of approximately 600 of the donors. In an earlier analysis of 500 to 750 of the donors, V segments were called functional above 56.7% productive rearrangements and were called segregating when the between-donor standard deviation exceeded 5%. A statistical classification framework was developed to diagnose cytomegalovirus status using the catalog of TCR beta chain sequences. In a later analysis, V and J genes were assigned by comparing TCR nucleotide sequences against IMGT/GENE-DB human TR gene sequences. A later analysis assigned CDR3 sequences and most-parsimonious VDJ recombination scenarios with the TCRdist pipeline. In a later analysis, each TCR beta chain was defined by its CDR3 amino acid sequence together with its V-gene family, and reads without a unique V-gene family were excluded. As a way to deal with suspected cross-contamination and a sequencing artifact, a later analysis dropped nearly 600 nucleotide sequences that were highly shared and had low generation probability. In a later analysis, a clonal expansion index for each public chain was calculated from normalized within-repertoire ranks of inferred template counts. In a later analysis, generation probabilities were computed with a VDJ recombination model fitted to out-of-frame rearrangements, and the resulting probabilities were checked against IGoR. In a later analysis, hypergeometric tests were used to score TCR-TCR, TCR-HLA and TCR-CMV co-occurrence, with a repertoire-size bias correction applied to TCR pairs. To estimate false discovery rates, a later analysis permuted the HLA or CMV assignments 20 times. In a later analysis, co-occurring TCRs were grouped using DBSCAN, with TCRdist sequence similarity added in when clustering inside HLA-allele-positive subsets. For co-occurrence clustering, repertoires with fewer than 30,000 or more than 120,000 public chains were excluded, along with a handful of repertoires with anomalous nucleotide sharing. TCRdb limited this immuneACCESS table to in-frame rearrangements with V and J called. A share of clones is missing; checked studies link under half to unresolved V genes, and the rest is unexplained. The V and J calls and clone size are taken from that table; D and trimming were inferred from the DNA. Across this sample there are approximately 130,000 clones, with around 77% seen only once. In total, the top ten clones hold roughly 1.8% of the sample.

Study-level results and caveats: Compared with equally common non-associated chains, HLA-associated TCR beta chains in a later analysis were more clonally expanded and had lower generation probabilities. Because counts were too low, more than 15 rarely observed V segments, including chromosome 9 orphons, were left out of the earlier analysis of 500 to 750 of the donors. At a false discovery rate of 0.05, a later analysis linked some 17,000 TCR beta sequences to specific HLA alleles. The authors suggested that the approach could potentially be generalized to other disease states and immunological phenotypes. The presence/absence analyses assumed that sequencing depth was roughly uniform across donors, and that assumption may not be true. Assigning TCR associations to individual alleles was difficult when HLA alleles, especially DR and DQ, strongly co-occurred. In an earlier analysis of several hundred of the donors, most TCR beta V segments were observed in productive rearrangements about 87% or about 30% of the time, broadly matching IMGT annotations. HLA typing was unavailable for some donors at each locus, so association tests used only the typed subset. Most TCR sequences were observed very rarely across donors, whereas some public TCRs were present in many individuals. A later analysis reported that several top co-occurrence clusters appeared linked to parvovirus B19, influenza, CMV and Epstein-Barr virus. An association between a missense DCLRE1C variant and V-gene and J-gene trimming of TCR beta chains was found in a later genetic analysis and replicated in an independent cohort. CMV serostatus was the only immune exposure information available for the cohort. A total of 150 to 200 TCR beta chains were listed by the study as associated with cytomegalovirus. According to a later genetic analysis, donors in an Asian-associated ancestry cluster had fewer N-insertions in productive TCRs than the approximately 690-donor mean. Some IMGT-functional V segments, including TRBV6-2 and TRBV6-3, could not be told apart with the 87-base-pair reads, so those segments were excluded. Correlated functional status among segregating V segments might reflect linkage disequilibrium, but an unknown experimental factor could not be ruled out. In vitro tests confirmed that a few of the cytomegalovirus-associated TCR beta chains recognize cytomegalovirus antigens. In both the original and validation cohorts, the classifier was reported to diagnose cytomegalovirus status with high specificity and sensitivity. A further reported finding was that TCR beta sequences accurately predicted the HLA-A and HLA-B alleles for most subjects in the first cohort. The cohort was sequenced for TCR beta chains only, and without alpha or paired-chain data the features that could be detected were limited. According to a later analysis, TCR association rates differed among HLA loci, with DRB1 alleles showing the most associated TCRs and HLA-C alleles showing the fewest. A group of highly shared sequence variants was considered likely to be a technical artifact of the sequencing pipeline. In a later analysis, most CMV-associated TCR beta chains were found to appear HLA-restricted, with HLA associations seemingly driven largely by CMV exposure.

The cohort was made up of about 610 healthy bone marrow donors. Cohort members were all nominally healthy when sampled, although unrecorded immune exposures were likely present. The donor was CMV seronegative and belonged to the group of over 350 seronegative cohort members. A peripheral blood sample was provided by each donor, and peripheral blood mononuclear cells were used for TCR beta sequencing. The Qiagen DNeasy Blood Extraction Kit was used to extract genomic DNA from the blood cell samples. The CDR3, cysteine through phenylalanine, is 15 amino acids long. The only DNA kept is the CDR3, 45 bases in frame from the first base. At the junction V is shortened by 5 bases and J by 2 bases; bases outside the gene matches: 9. Reading the germline V gene gives CDR1 MGHRA and CDR2 YSYEKL.

Sequencing used PBMCs. This clonotype was sampled from a woman aged 45-59 years in good health and CMV-seronegative. The rearrangement combines TRBV4-1 with TRBJ2-7, and TRBD2 aligns with 7 junction nucleotides. The CDR3 here reads CASSNLAEAPYEQYF. The sequence in DNA is TGCGCCAGCAGCAATCTAGCGGAAGCTCCCTACGAGCAGTACTTC.